What follows is one T cell receptor (beta chain) and its context. As yet, its antigen is unknown. Preparing the TCRbeta library involved the use of unique molecular identifiers. TCRdb reprocessed the PCR reads with MiXCR, giving one entry per CDR3 protein. This table holds 750,000 to 950,000 distinct CDR3 sequences, approximately 15% found once. There are 15 residues in the CDR3. With 1 base removed from V and 2 bases from J, the gap between germline ends came to 11 bases. The germline V gene has CDR1 LGHNA and CDR2 YNFKEQ. These data belong to a study of T-cell reconstitution after alpha-beta-depleted transplantation in children. Points from the study as a whole: Some patients showed high day-60 TCRbeta diversity, which derived from surviving recipient T cells and thymic progenitors. Expanded graft clones numbering several hundred reportedly gave rise to alpha-beta T cells about two months after transplant. Most T-cell counts and diversity one year after the transplant came from T cells that were newly produced.

J is TRBJ1-2 and V is TRBV4-2, with D perhaps matching TRBD1 (6 bases). The sequence came from a male patient younger than 18 who had a stem cell transplant for acute lymphoblastic leukemia, so the T cells may come from the graft donor. Here the sequenced sample was PBMCs, mostly from graft donor cells, taken 360 days after TCRalphabeta/CD19-depleted stem cell transplant. For the CDR3, the DNA is TGTGCCAGCAGCCAAGGCCGGGGGCGCAACTATGGCTACACCTTC. Its protein product is CASSQGRGRNYGYTF.